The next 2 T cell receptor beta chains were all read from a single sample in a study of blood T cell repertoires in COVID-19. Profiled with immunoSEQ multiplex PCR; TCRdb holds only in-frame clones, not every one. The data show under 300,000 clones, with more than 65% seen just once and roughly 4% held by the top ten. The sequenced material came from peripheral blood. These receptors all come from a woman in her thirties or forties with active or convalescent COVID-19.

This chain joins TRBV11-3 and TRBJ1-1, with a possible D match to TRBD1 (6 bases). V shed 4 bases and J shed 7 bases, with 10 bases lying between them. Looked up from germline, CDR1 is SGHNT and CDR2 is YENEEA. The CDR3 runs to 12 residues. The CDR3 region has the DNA TGTGCCAGCAGCTCTACCAGGGGTGAAGCTTTCTTT. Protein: CASSSTRGEAFF.

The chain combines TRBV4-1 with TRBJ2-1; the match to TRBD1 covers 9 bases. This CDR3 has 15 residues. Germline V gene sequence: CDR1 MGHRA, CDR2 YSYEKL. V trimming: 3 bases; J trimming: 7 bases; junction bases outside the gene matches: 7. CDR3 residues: CASSQTGQGKNEQFF. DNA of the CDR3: TGCGCCAGCAGCCAGACGGGACAGGGTAAGAATGAGCAGTTCTTC.